This TCR beta chain was found in a study of regulatory T cells in long-lasting Graves disease. Study-level results: Patients whose Graves' disease persisted exhibited lower TCR diversity than those newly diagnosed.

Time point here: newly diagnosed GD, antithyroid drugs for less than 3 months. After RNA was extracted from PBMCs, the TCR library was made from it. Approximately 9 milliliters of peripheral blood went into EDTA tubes. Arm-PCR of CDR3 regions and iRepertoire HTBI primers were the basis on which TCR beta libraries were built. TCRdb reanalysed the multiplex PCR reads using MiXCR and keeps one entry per CDR3 protein. The repertoire holds hundreds of thousands of distinct CDR3 sequences, over 15% seen once, with roughly 10% in the top ten. This clonotype was detected many times. The antigen is unknown. The CDR3 length is 13 residues. Germline lookup yields CDR1 DFQATT and CDR2 SNEGSKA (reference sequence). With 3 bases clipped from V and 6 bases from J, the junction kept 7 bases outside the gene matches. The sample was also reused in another study, on T cells in Graves' hyperthyroidism and ophthalmopathy. That source adds: Hyperthyroidism patients were newly diagnosed, had disease duration under 2 months, and were aged 18 to 65 years.

This chain joins TRBV20-1 and TRBJ1-1; 7 positions match TRBD1. Sequenced here: peripheral blood mononuclear cells (PBMCs), sampled at new diagnosis, from a patient treated with antithyroid drugs. This clonotype was sampled from a woman aged 30 to 39 with Graves disease. The CDR3 spells CSASYRGGSEAFF. CDR3 nucleotides: TGCAGTGCTAGTTACAGGGGTGGCTCTGAAGCTTTCTTT.